This entry features one TCR beta chain sequence. The antigen is undetermined. Sequenced by immunoSEQ multiplex PCR; TCRdb stores in-frame clones only, minus some. Of 180,000 or so clones listed, around nine tenths are singletons. The data stem from a study of cytomegalovirus exposure and HLA in healthy donors. The study's findings and limits: Later, an analysis found that TCR clusters from the first cohort tended to co-occur in the 130 or so validation repertoires.

This CDR3 spans 12 amino acids. CDR1 and CDR2 (germline): SGHRS, YFSETQ. V trimming: 4 bases; J trimming: 2 bases; junction bases outside the gene matches: 0. Sample: PBMCs. The rearrangement joins TRBV5-1 to TRBJ2-7; 7 bases are shared with TRBD1. The source is a man aged 30-40 years in good health and CMV-seropositive. CDR3 in DNA: TGCGCCAGCAGCGACAGGGCCTACGAGCAGTACTTC. This codes for CASSDRAYEQYF.